Listed below are T cell receptor beta chains from one sample, sequenced in a study of OX40 agonist ivuxolimab in advanced cancers. Produced via immunoSEQ multiplex PCR; TCRdb's table is partial and in-frame only. Of under 100,000 clones listed, about 85% are singletons. The sample here was CD4+ or CD8+ T cells sorted from blood, taken in a trial of the OX40 agonist ivuxolimab. Every receptor here comes from an adult with an advanced solid tumor such as melanoma, head and neck, liver or kidney cancer. The CDR3 runs from the conserved cysteine through the conserved F or W. A D gene is named only where the DNA matches it firmly. Rows give clone size only sometimes, using once, few, many, or a class for an expanded clone.

j_call: TRBJ2-3; clone_size: .; v_call: TRBV7-3; d_call: TRBD2; cdr3_nt: TGTGCCAGCAGCTCCCAAGCGGGAAGCACAGATACGCAGTATTTT; cdr3_aa: CASSSQAGSTDTQYF
j_call: TRBJ2-7; clone_size: .; v_call: TRBV19; d_call: .; cdr3_nt: TGTGCCAGTAGCGACCTGGGGACTGCTACCTACGAGCAGTACTTC; cdr3_aa: CASSDLGTATYEQYF
j_call: TRBJ1-5; clone_size: .; v_call: TRBV10-3; d_call: .; cdr3_nt: TGTGCCATCAGTGAATCGACGACTCGAATGATGGCCCAGCATTTT; cdr3_aa: CAISESTTRMMAQHF
j_call: TRBJ1-2; clone_size: .; v_call: TRBV6-6; d_call: TRBD1; cdr3_nt: TGTGCCAGCAGCCAGGGGACAGGGTCTTCTTATGGCTACACCTTC; cdr3_aa: CASSQGTGSSYGYTF
j_call: TRBJ2-5; clone_size: .; v_call: TRBV18; d_call: TRBD1; cdr3_nt: TGTGCCAGCTCCCGGGACAGACAAGAGACCCAGTACTTC; cdr3_aa: CASSRDRQETQYF
j_call: TRBJ1-1; clone_size: few; v_call: TRBV7-2; d_call: .; cdr3_nt: TGTGCCAGCAGCCGGTCAGGGCACACTGAAGCTTTCTTT; cdr3_aa: CASSRSGHTEAFF
j_call: TRBJ2-7; clone_size: .; v_call: TRBV7-6; d_call: .; cdr3_nt: TGTGCCAGCAGCCCTGGGAGAAGCTACGAGCAGTACTTC; cdr3_aa: CASSPGRSYEQYF
j_call: TRBJ2-1; clone_size: .; v_call: TRBV7-3; d_call: TRBD1; cdr3_nt: TGTGCCAGCAGCTTAACGTCGGACAGGGACTACAATGAGCAGTTCTTC; cdr3_aa: CASSLTSDRDYNEQFF
j_call: TRBJ2-5; clone_size: .; v_call: TRBV6-5; d_call: .; cdr3_nt: TGTGCCAGCAGTTACGGCCTTCAAAAAGAGACCCAGTACTTC; cdr3_aa: CASSYGLQKETQYF
j_call: TRBJ2-5; clone_size: .; v_call: TRBV11-3; d_call: TRBD1; cdr3_nt: TGTGCCAGCAGCTCGGGACAGGTACGAGAGACCCAGTACTTC; cdr3_aa: CASSSGQVRETQYF
j_call: TRBJ2-5; clone_size: .; v_call: TRBV5-8; d_call: .; cdr3_nt: TGTGCCAGCAGCTTTCCCACTCGAGAGACCCAGTACTTC; cdr3_aa: CASSFPTRETQYF
j_call: TRBJ2-5; clone_size: .; v_call: TRBV7-6; d_call: .; cdr3_nt: TGTGCCAGCAGCTTAGCGCAGGGTAGGGAGACCCAGTACTTC; cdr3_aa: CASSLAQGRETQYF
j_call: TRBJ2-7; clone_size: .; v_call: TRBV27; d_call: .; cdr3_nt: TGTGCCAGCAGTTTAAGTAGCGGTGGGGAGCAGTACTTC; cdr3_aa: CASSLSSGGEQYF
j_call: TRBJ1-1; clone_size: .; v_call: TRBV6-6; d_call: .; cdr3_nt: TGTGCCAGCACCTTAGGGCTTGAAGCTTTCTTT; cdr3_aa: CASTLGLEAFF
j_call: TRBJ1-2; clone_size: .; v_call: TRBV7-9; d_call: TRBD1; cdr3_nt: TGTGCCAGCAGCGCGCATACAGGGGGCCCGCTCTATGGCTACACCTTC; cdr3_aa: CASSAHTGGPLYGYTF
j_call: TRBJ1-2; clone_size: few; v_call: TRBV19; d_call: .; cdr3_nt: TGTGCCAGTAGTATGGGTAGTCAGAGCGGTGGCTACACCTTC; cdr3_aa: CASSMGSQSGGYTF
j_call: TRBJ2-5; clone_size: .; v_call: TRBV11-2; d_call: .; cdr3_nt: TGTGCCAGCAGTAACCCGGACGGAGACCAAGAGACCCAGTACTTC; cdr3_aa: CASSNPDGDQETQYF